The 21 T cell receptor beta chains below all came from one sample that was sequenced in a study of preoperative IRX-2 immunotherapy in early breast cancer. Measured with immunoSEQ multiplex PCR; TCRdb has only the in-frame clones, and not every one. Among 5,000 to 6,500 clones listed, over 60% were seen once. Treatment here: preoperative locoregional IRX-2 cytokine immunotherapy. Sequencing used tumor tissue, obtained before IRX-2 immunotherapy. These receptors all come from a human donor with breast cancer.

V is TRBV6-8 and J is TRBJ2-3; TRBD2 might be the D (6 bases). Trimming cost V 5 bases and J 2 bases, with 14 bases left between them. The germline gives CDR1 MNHGY, CDR2 SAAAGT. The CDR3 loop spans 15 amino acids. CDR3 DNA: TGTGCCAGCAGTGAGGAGGCGGGGCTCACAGATACGCAGTATTTT. Its translation is CASSEEAGLTDTQYF.

As DNA, the CDR3 is TGCGCCAGCCGTCGTACCCAGGGGGCTGCTGGCTACACCTTC. Amino acid sequence: CASRRTQGAAGYTF. The V call is TRBV23-1, the J call TRBJ1-2; 8 positions match TRBD1. TRBV23-1 is recorded as an ORF, its role being uncertain. This CDR3 has 14 residues. The J segment lost 7 bases and the V segment lost 8 bases, leaving 12 bases of the junction unmatched.

The rearrangement joins TRBV6-8 to TRBJ2-2; 10 bases agree with TRBD2. Germline V gives CDR1 MNHGY, CDR2 SAAAGT. The CDR3 covers 15 residues. Trimming removed 6 bases from V and 5 bases from J; junction bases left unmatched: 6. CDR3 amino acids: CASRWLLAGTGELFF. In DNA, the CDR3 is TGTGCCAGCAGGTGGTTACTAGCGGGAACCGGGGAGCTGTTTTTT.

A few counts support this clone. J is TRBJ2-6 and V is TRBV10-3; 7 bases agree with TRBD1. The germline V gene encodes CDR1 ENHRY and CDR2 SYGVKD. This CDR3 is built from 17 residues. J lost 1 base, V lost 0 bases, and 3 bases had no gene match. CDR3 loop: CAISESQGVSGANVLTF. As DNA, the CDR3 is TGTGCCATCAGTGAGTCGCAGGGGGTGTCTGGGGCCAACGTCCTGACTTTC.

The chain employs TRBV11-3 and TRBJ2-7; D is possibly TRBD1 (5 bases). This CDR3 is 16 amino acids long. V shed 6 bases and J shed 5 bases, with 23 bases lying between them. The germline gives CDR1 SGHNT, CDR2 YENEEA. The CDR3 loop is CASRNLPRGGPHEQYF. The CDR3 bases are TGTGCCAGCAGAAATCTGCCAAGGGGCGGTCCCCACGAGCAGTACTTC.

This sequence joins TRBV11-1 and TRBJ2-3; TRBD2 agrees at 11 bases. Looked up from germline, CDR1 is SGHAT and CDR2 is FQDESV (reference sequence). J was trimmed by 6 bases and V by 3 bases; bases with no gene match: 11. There are 17 residues in the CDR3. As DNA, the CDR3 is TGTGCCAGCAGCTTGGAGGGCACTAGCGGGAGTGGGGATACGCAGTATTTT. Amino acids: CASSLEGTSGSGDTQYF.

The sample holds one count of this clone. J is TRBJ2-5 and V is TRBV1; the table's D call, TRBD2, has no DNA check behind it. TRBV1 is given as a pseudogene. The CDR3 consists of 14 residues. The CDR3 DNA is TGCGCCAGCAGCCAAGGGAGTGGTCGAACGGCCCAGTACTTC. Amino acid sequence: CASSQGSGRTAQYF.

The chain carries TRBV11-3 and TRBJ2-2, with 9 bases that match TRBD2. The CDR3 consists of 17 residues. The germline CDR1 and CDR2 sequences are SGHNT and YENEEA. After removal of 1 base from V and 6 bases from J, the junction contained 9 bases not matched to a gene. This chain's CDR3 is CASSLVRASGESGELFF. The CDR3 region has the DNA TGTGCCAGCAGCTTAGTGCGGGCTAGCGGGGAATCCGGGGAGCTGTTTTTT.

The V call is TRBV19, the J call TRBJ2-4; 7 bases line up with TRBD1. Germline CDR1 reads LNHDA; CDR2 reads SQIVND (reference sequence). V trimming: 4 bases; J trimming: 1 base; junction bases outside the gene matches: 7. The CDR3 totals 16 residues. The CDR3 coding sequence is TGTGCCAGTAGTACCCGGACAGGATTTGCCAAAAACATTCAGTACTTC. It translates to CASSTRTGFAKNIQYF.

The gene calls are TRBV14 and TRBJ2-1; D possibly corresponds to TRBD2 (5 bases). Germline V gene sequence: CDR1 SGHDN, CDR2 FVKESK. V shed 1 base and J shed 4 bases, with 8 bases lying between them. CDR3 size: 14 residues. The CDR3 bases are TGTGCCAGCAGCCAAGCTAGCCGTTACAATGAGCAGTTCTTC. Protein sequence: CASSQASRYNEQFF.

The V call is TRBV6-8, the J call TRBJ2-3; D perhaps matches TRBD2 (6 bases). V lost 8 bases to trimming and J lost 2 bases, with 20 bases between them. The CDR3 runs 16 residues. The germline gives CDR1 MNHGY, CDR2 SAAAGT. The CDR3 sequence: CASGLRRSSDTDTQYF. The DNA for the CDR3 is TGTGCCAGCGGCCTCCGAAGGTCTAGCGACACAGATACGCAGTATTTT.

CDR3 sequence (DNA): TGTGCCAGCAGCTTGGGTGGGACAGGGAATGAGCAGTTCTTC. It specifies CASSLGGTGNEQFF. The chain couples TRBV7-6 to TRBJ2-1; TRBD1 aligns across 9 bases. The CDR3 loop spans 14 amino acids. Per the germline V gene, CDR1 is SGHVS and CDR2 is FNYEAQ. Germline trimming cut 3 bases from V and 7 bases from J; bases unmatched to any gene: 4.

Only one count was recorded for this clone. The chain recombines TRBV6-8 with TRBJ1-1, with unresolved D. Germline CDR1 MNHGY, CDR2 SAAAGT. This CDR3 region has 15 residues. V was trimmed by 6 bases and J by 6 bases, leaving 20 bases between them. CDR3 coding DNA: TGTGCCAGCAGCCCTGGGAAGGGAGGGAAGTCTGAAGCTTTCTTT. As protein: CASSPGKGGKSEAFF.

The chain couples TRBV28 to TRBJ1-1; D remains ambiguous. Germline V gene data show CDR1 as MDHEN and CDR2 as SYDVKM. This CDR3 region has 13 residues. V lost 5 bases to trimming and J lost 1 base, with 8 bases between them. This chain's CDR3 is CASSEQSNTEAFF. The DNA for the CDR3 is TGTGCCAGCAGTGAACAGTCGAACACTGAAGCTTTCTTT.

J is TRBJ2-7 and V is TRBV11-3; 14 positions match TRBD2. This CDR3 is built from 16 residues. Trimming at V came to 5 bases and at J to 4 bases, leaving 7 bases not matched to a gene. Germline CDR1 and CDR2: SGHNT and YENEEA. CDR3 sequence (DNA): TGTGCCAGCAGCCAAACTGGGACTAGCGGGAGATACGAGCAGTACTTC. Translating gives CASSQTGTSGRYEQYF.

This clone was detected a few times. The chain carries TRBV6-8 and TRBJ2-7, with a possible D match to TRBD2 (5 bases). Trimming removed 0 bases from V and 1 base from J, with 13 bases in between. There are 16 residues in the CDR3. The germline V gene has CDR1 MNHGY and CDR2 SAAAGT. CDR3 nucleotides: TGTGCCAGCAGTTACTCGATGGGAGTGGGGTCCTACGAGCAGTACTTC. Translated, it gives CASSYSMGVGSYEQYF.

The chain uses TRBV6-8 and TRBJ2-2; 7 nucleotides agree with TRBD1. V shed 3 bases, J shed 0 bases, and the junction held 10 bases outside the gene matches. Germline V gene sequence: CDR1 MNHGY, CDR2 SAAAGT. The CDR3 runs to 18 residues. CDR3 in amino acids: CASSYLGQSPTNTGELFF. In nucleotides, the CDR3 is TGTGCCAGCAGTTATTTGGGACAGTCTCCAACGAACACCGGGGAGCTGTTTTTT.

By its share, this clone is medium-sized. This chain connects TRBV10-2 to TRBJ2-1, with 7 nucleotides matching TRBD1. The trim removed 7 bases at V and 4 bases at J, leaving 7 bases unmatched. CDR3 length: 14 amino acids. Germline CDR1 WSHSY, CDR2 SAAADI. CDR3 coding DNA: TGCGCCAGCATAGAGGGGGCTGGATACAATGAGCAGTTCTTC. Translating it yields CASIEGAGYNEQFF.

This clone has only a few counts. The CDR3 region is CASTDYVLELFF. The DNA for the CDR3 is TGTGCCAGCACTGACTATGTCCTGGAGCTGTTTTTT. The V and J genes are TRBV2 and TRBJ2-2; the D gene is possibly TRBD2 (5 bases). The CDR3 runs to 12 residues. The germline gives CDR1 SNHLY, CDR2 FYNNEI. Trimming removed 7 bases at V and 10 bases at J, with 13 bases between.

The chain recombines TRBV6-8 with TRBJ2-5; D is uncertain. V was trimmed by 0 bases and J by 4 bases, leaving 15 bases between them. Germline V gives CDR1 MNHGY, CDR2 SAAAGT. There are 16 residues in the CDR3. The CDR3 region has the DNA TGTGCCAGCAGTTACTCTTCGGTATCAGTTTCAGAGACCCAGTACTTC. Protein: CASSYSSVSVSETQYF.

The chain couples TRBV11-3 to TRBJ2-1; 9 bases align to TRBD1. V shed 6 bases and J 6 bases; nucleotides not matched to a gene: 9. Germline V gene sequence: CDR1 SGHNT, CDR2 YENEEA. The CDR3 consists of 15 residues. CDR3 in DNA: TGTGCCAGCAGATTCGGGACAGGGTGGGTCAATGAGCAGTTCTTC. Encoded protein: CASRFGTGWVNEQFF.